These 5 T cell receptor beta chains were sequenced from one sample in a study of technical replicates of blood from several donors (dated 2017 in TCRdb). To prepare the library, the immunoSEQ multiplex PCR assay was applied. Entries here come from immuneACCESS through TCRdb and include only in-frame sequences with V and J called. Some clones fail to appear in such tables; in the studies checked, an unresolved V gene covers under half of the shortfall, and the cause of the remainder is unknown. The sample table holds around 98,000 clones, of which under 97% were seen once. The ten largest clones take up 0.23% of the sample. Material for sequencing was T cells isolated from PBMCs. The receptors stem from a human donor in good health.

CDR3 loop: CASSLAWRQEITGELFF. CDR3 in DNA: TGTGCCAGCAGCTTAGCGTGGCGACAAGAGATCACCGGGGAGCTGTTTTTT. This chain links TRBV7-9 with TRBJ2-2; D is undetermined. The CDR3 is made up of 17 amino acids. The V gene lost 0 bases and the J gene lost 4 bases, with 15 bases spanning the gap. CDR1 SEHNR and CDR2 FQNEAQ come from the germline V gene (reference sequence).

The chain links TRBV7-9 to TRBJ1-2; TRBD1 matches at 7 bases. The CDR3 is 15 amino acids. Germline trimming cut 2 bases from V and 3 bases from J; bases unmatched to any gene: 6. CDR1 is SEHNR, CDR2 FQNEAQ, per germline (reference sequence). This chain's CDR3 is CASSLRQGNDYGYTF. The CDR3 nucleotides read TGTGCCAGCAGCTTACGACAGGGAAATGACTATGGCTACACCTTC.

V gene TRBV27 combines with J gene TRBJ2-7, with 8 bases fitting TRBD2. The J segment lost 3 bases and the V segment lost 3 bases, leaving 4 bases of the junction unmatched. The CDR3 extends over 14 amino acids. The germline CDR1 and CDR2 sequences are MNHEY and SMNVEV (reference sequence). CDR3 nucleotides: TGTGCCAGCAGTTTTTCGACTAGCGACTACGAGCAGTACTTC. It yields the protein CASSFSTSDYEQYF.

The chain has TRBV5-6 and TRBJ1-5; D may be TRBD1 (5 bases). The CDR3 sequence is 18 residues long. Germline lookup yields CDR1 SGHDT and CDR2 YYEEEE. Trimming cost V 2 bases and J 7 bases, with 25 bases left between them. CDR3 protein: CASSLGQSSGVGLQPQHF. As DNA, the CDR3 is TGTGCCAGCAGCTTAGGTCAGTCGTCCGGCGTGGGACTACAGCCCCAGCATTTT.

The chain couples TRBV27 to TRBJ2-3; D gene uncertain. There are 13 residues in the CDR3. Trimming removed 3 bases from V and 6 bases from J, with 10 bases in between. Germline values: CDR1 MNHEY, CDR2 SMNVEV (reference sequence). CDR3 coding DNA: TGTGCCAGCAGTTTGCAGTCAGTTGATACGCAGTATTTT. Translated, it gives CASSLQSVDTQYF.